The 31 T cell receptor beta chains below come from one sample, sequenced in a study of patients and donors after allogeneic stem cell transplantation. TCRdb re-derived calls from the RT-PCR reads in MiXCR, one entry per CDR3 protein. The sample holds about 230,000 distinct CDR3 sequences, less than 15% seen once. Source material: blood, either unsorted or a sorted T cell fraction (not recorded which). Source of these receptors: a human donor who was either an allogeneic HSCT recipient or a stem cell or donor lymphocyte infusion donor (not recorded which). It is not recorded whose cells these are; they may come from a transplant donor.

Judged by abundance, this clonotype is medium-sized. V usage is TRBV7-8 and J usage is TRBJ2-7, with D tentatively TRBD1 (6 bases). This CDR3 is 14 amino acids long. Trimming cost V 3 bases and J 2 bases, with 11 bases left between them. Per germline, CDR1 SGHVS and CDR2 FQNEAQ. In nucleotides, the CDR3 is TGTGCCAGCAGCTTCGAGAGGGGGACCTACGAGCAGTACTTC. Its translation: CASSFERGTYEQYF.

The rearrangement links TRBV9 to TRBJ2-4; perhaps TRBD1 as D (6 bases). The germline V and J ends were trimmed by 3 bases and 2 bases, with 12 bases remaining between them. This CDR3 contains 15 residues. Germline values: CDR1 SGDLS, CDR2 YYNGEE. In nucleotides, the CDR3 is TGTGCCAGCAGCGGGGACCAGGGGCCCAAAAACATTCAGTACTTC. Translating gives CASSGDQGPKNIQYF.

The rearrangement links TRBV11-3 to TRBJ2-5; TRBD2 matches 12 bases. CDR1 and CDR2 from the germline V gene are SGHNT and YENEEA. With 5 bases clipped from V and 2 bases from J, the junction kept 6 bases outside the gene matches. This CDR3 is built from 16 residues. CDR3 sequence (DNA): TGTGCCAGCAGCGTAGGGACTAGCGGGCAGCAAGAGACCCAGTACTTC. Translation gives CASSVGTSGQQETQYF.

This clonotype has only a few counts. The chain carries TRBV18 and TRBJ1-2; D possibly corresponds to TRBD1 (5 bases). Germline V gives CDR1 KGHSH, CDR2 LQKENI. The CDR3 extends over 15 amino acids. The V and J ends lost 1 base and 0 bases respectively, with 9 bases between them. The DNA of the CDR3 is TGTGCCAGCTCACCACAGGGGAAAGCTAACTATGGCTACACCTTC. This encodes CASSPQGKANYGYTF.

The chain combines TRBV6-5 with TRBJ2-5; 8 nucleotides match TRBD2. CDR1 is MNHEY, CDR2 SVGAGI, per germline. There are 15 residues in the CDR3. V shed 3 bases, J shed 6 bases, and the junction held 9 bases outside the gene matches. CDR3 bases: TGTGCCAGCAGTTATTTAGGTGGCGGGGGGAAGACCCAGTACTTC. This translates into CASSYLGGGGKTQYF.

This chain uses TRBV7-3 with TRBJ2-1, with D maybe TRBD2 (6 bases). This CDR3 region has 15 residues. Germline assignment: CDR1 SGHTA and CDR2 FQGTGA. Trimming stripped 5 bases from V and 0 bases from J, with 11 bases between. The CDR3 bases are TGTGCCAGCAGCATCGCGGGAAGCTCCTACAATGAGCAGTTCTTC. Residues: CASSIAGSSYNEQFF.

Many counts were recorded for this clonotype. This chain links TRBV12-3 or TRBV12-4 with TRBJ1-1; D not resolved. The CDR3 sequence is 13 residues long. With 1 base removed from V and 6 bases from J, the gap between germline ends came to 9 bases. CDR3 sequence reads: CASSLDGTAEAFF. CDR3 bases: TGTGCCAGCAGTTTAGACGGTACAGCTGAAGCTTTCTTT.

This chain joins TRBV12-3 or TRBV12-4 and TRBJ2-5, with 10 bases matching TRBD1. This CDR3 has 15 amino acids. J lost 5 bases, V lost 6 bases, and 9 bases had no gene match. This CDR3 reads CASSWGQGRLETQYF. The CDR3 DNA reads TGTGCCAGCAGCTGGGGACAGGGGCGTCTGGAGACCCAGTACTTC.

This clonotype was detected ten times or more. One junction end disagrees with the germline gene, perhaps due to a read error. V usage is TRBV7-7 and J usage is TRBJ2-5, with 7 bases identical to TRBD1. The CDR3 spans 13 residues. From germline, CDR1 is SSHAT and CDR2 FNYEAQ (reference sequence). CDR3 loop: CASSRDSSETQYF. CDR3 coding DNA: TGTGCTAGCAGCCGGGACAGTTCGGAGACCCAGTACTTC. The full variable domain, in which reference TRBV7-7 and TRBJ2-5 provide the parts outside the CDR3, is GAGVSQSPRYKVTKRGQDVTLRCDPISSHATLYWYQQALGQGPEFLTYFNYEAQPDKSGLPSDRFSAERPEGSISTLTIQRTEQRDSAMYRCASSRDSSETQYFGPGTRLLVL.

This clonotype was seen repeatedly, ten times or more. The chain joins TRBV6-1 to TRBJ1-2; 8 nucleotides match TRBD1. CDR1 and CDR2 from the germline V gene are MNHNS and SASEGT. CDR3 length: 13 amino acids. The junction had 3 bases not matched to a gene; V was cut back by 6 bases and J by 3 bases. The CDR3 nucleotides read TGTGCCAGCAGCATACAGGGGGACTATGGCTACACCTTC. This codes for CASSIQGDYGYTF.

Concerning this clonotype: It may be a read error: a sequence one base away is much more abundant. Because the CDR3 is missing its conserved closing phenylalanine or tryptophan, this is likely a read error. The V call is TRBV5-1, the J call TRBJ1-2; D perhaps matches TRBD1 (6 bases). The CDR3 is 12 amino acids. Trimming took off 2 bases at V and 10 bases at J, with 12 bases between the two ends. From germline, CDR1 is SGHRS and CDR2 YFSETQ. The CDR3 loop is CASSFGDTPYTL. The CDR3 DNA sequence: TGCGCCAGCAGCTTTGGGGACACCCCCTACACCCTC.

Only a few counts were recorded for this clonotype. The chain employs TRBV4-1 and TRBJ2-3; D is unresolved. The CDR3 runs to 15 residues. The V gene lost 1 base and the J gene lost 1 base, with 9 bases spanning the gap. Germline V gene sequence: CDR1 MGHRA, CDR2 YSYEKL. The CDR3 DNA reads as TGCGCCAGCAGCCAAGTCACGCACGGCACAGATACGCAGTATTTT. It yields the protein CASSQVTHGTDTQYF.

The V gene is TRBV4-1, the J gene TRBJ2-3; D unresolved. Germline CDR1 is MGHRA and CDR2 is YSYEKL. Trimming cost V 4 bases and J 2 bases, with 10 bases left between them. This CDR3 has 14 amino acids. The chain's CDR3 is CASSLNNPTDTQYF. The CDR3 DNA sequence: TGCGCCAGCAGCCTCAACAACCCCACAGATACGCAGTATTTT.

The chain joins TRBV18 to TRBJ2-7; the match to TRBD1 covers 8 bases. The V gene's germline CDR1 is KGHSH and CDR2 LQKENI. The CDR3 is made up of 19 amino acids. V shed 4 bases, J shed 4 bases, and the junction held 21 bases outside the gene matches. The CDR3 region is CASSQQGGRGAMRIYEQYF. The CDR3 DNA reads as TGTGCCAGCTCACAACAGGGGGGTCGTGGGGCAATGAGGATATACGAGCAGTACTTC.

The chain uses TRBV20-1 and TRBJ2-7, with D tentatively TRBD1 (5 bases). The germline V and J ends were trimmed by 4 bases and 3 bases, with 10 bases remaining between them. CDR1 is DFQATT, CDR2 SNEGSKA, per germline (reference sequence). There are 12 residues in the CDR3. In nucleotides, the CDR3 is TGCAGTGCTACAGGGTCCGGCTACGAGCAGTACTTC. Protein product: CSATGSGYEQYF.

This chain joins TRBV6-1 and TRBJ2-7, with D possibly matching TRBD2 (6 bases). Germline V gives CDR1 MNHNS, CDR2 SASEGT. The V end was cut by 6 bases, the J end by 0 bases, with 12 bases between. The length of the CDR3 is 14 residues. CDR3 nucleotides: TGTGCCAGCAGAGTCGGGAGCCTCTCCTACGAGCAGTACTTC. Amino acid sequence: CASRVGSLSYEQYF.

The V and J genes are TRBV24-1 and TRBJ2-5; D is perhaps TRBD1 (6 bases). Germline V gene sequence: CDR1 KGHDR, CDR2 SFDVKD. The V end lost 4 bases, the J end lost 0 bases, and 14 bases lay between the germline ends. There are 16 residues in the CDR3. CDR3 sequence reads: CATSDRDKTYQETQYF. In DNA form, the CDR3 reads TGTGCCACCAGTGACCGGGACAAGACGTACCAAGAGACCCAGTACTTC.

This chain uses TRBV7-3 with TRBJ2-7; maybe TRBD2 (7 bases). Deletions cut 5 bases from V and 3 bases from J, with 20 bases between. Looked up from germline, CDR1 is SGHTA and CDR2 is FQGTGA. The CDR3 loop spans 16 amino acids. CDR3 amino acids: CASSPDGLRGRYEQYF. For the CDR3, the DNA is TGTGCCAGCAGCCCTGACGGACTGCGGGGGCGCTACGAGCAGTACTTC. The full variable domain, its missing parts supplied by reference TRBV7-3 and TRBJ2-7, is GAGVSQTPSNKVTEKGKYVELRCDPISGHTALYWYRQSLGQGPEFLIYFQGTGAADDSGLPNDRFFAVRPEGSVSTLKIQRTERGDSAVYLCASSPDGLRGRYEQYFGPGTRLTVT.

The chain is built from TRBV9 and TRBJ1-1; D might be TRBD1 (5 bases). Per germline, CDR1 SGDLS and CDR2 YYNGEE. V lost 0 bases to trimming and J lost 5 bases, with 23 bases between them. The CDR3 runs 18 residues. The CDR3 DNA reads as TGTGCCAGCAGCGTAGAGACGTTCGAAGGGGTTACGGGGACTGAAGCTTTCTTT. This codes for CASSVETFEGVTGTEAFF.

This clonotype was detected ten times or more. CDR3 coding DNA: TGTGCCAGCAGCTTAGACGGAGGGCCAGAGACCCAGTACTTC. This gives the protein CASSLDGGPETQYF. V and J are TRBV7-2 and TRBJ2-5, with D possibly being TRBD2 (6 bases). V lost 1 base to trimming and J lost 4 bases, with 10 bases between them. Germline values: CDR1 SGHTA, CDR2 FQGNSA. The CDR3 contains 14 residues.

The chain uses TRBV4-1 and TRBJ2-7; maybe TRBD2 (5 bases). The V and J ends lost 0 bases and 5 bases respectively, with 11 bases between them. Germline CDR1 reads MGHRA; CDR2 reads YSYEKL. The CDR3 is 14 residues long. CDR3 DNA sequence: TGCGCCAGCAGCCAAGATCGGCGGGTCCACGAGCAGTACTTC. Protein sequence: CASSQDRRVHEQYF.

This clonotype was seen at least ten times. The rearrangement joins TRBV5-5 to TRBJ1-5; perhaps TRBD1 as D (5 bases). The CDR3 covers 14 residues. Looked up from germline, CDR1 is SGHKS and CDR2 is YYEKEE (reference sequence). The ends were cut back, 4 bases at V and 2 bases at J, with 10 bases in the middle. Written as DNA, the CDR3 is TGTGCCAGCAGCCTGGGGGGGGGCAATCAGCCCCAGCATTTT. Protein product: CASSLGGGNQPQHF.

There are a few counts of this clonotype. The chain is built from TRBV20-1 and TRBJ2-3; the D gene is possibly TRBD2 (6 bases). CDR1 is DFQATT and CDR2 is SNEGSKA in the germline V gene (reference sequence). V shed 3 bases and J shed 10 bases, with 14 bases lying between them. This CDR3 is built from 12 residues. The CDR3 DNA reads TGCAGTGCTAGGGAAGGAGGGCTACCGCAGTATTTT. As protein: CSAREGGLPQYF.

A few counts support this clonotype. V gene TRBV20-1 combines with J gene TRBJ1-2, with D tentatively TRBD1 (5 bases). The CDR3 sequence is 15 residues long. Trimming cost V 5 bases and J 4 bases, with 20 bases left between them. Germline V lookup: CDR1 DFQATT, CDR2 SNEGSKA (reference sequence). The CDR3 coding sequence is TGCAGTGCTCCCAAAGAGGCAGGGAGGATCTATGGCTACACCTTC. The encoded protein is CSAPKEAGRIYGYTF.

CDR3 protein: CATSRVGSQPQHF. CDR3 nucleotide sequence: TGTGCCACCAGCAGAGTCGGGTCTCAGCCCCAGCATTTT. V usage is TRBV15 and J usage is TRBJ1-5; D is unclear. This CDR3 contains 13 residues. The ends were cut back, 1 base at V and 6 bases at J, with 7 bases in the middle. Germline V gives CDR1 LNHNV, CDR2 YYDKDF (reference sequence).

The chain uses TRBV20-1 and TRBJ2-3; TRBD2 aligns across 11 bases. The ends lost 6 bases at V and 0 bases at J; junction bases unmatched: 5. This CDR3 contains 15 residues. Germline CDR1 reads DFQATT; CDR2 reads SNEGSKA (reference sequence). The CDR3 sequence: CSASRTSGSTDTQYF. The CDR3 bases are TGCAGTGCATCTAGGACTAGCGGGAGCACAGATACGCAGTATTTT.

In its sample, this clonotype was seen many times. The V and J genes are TRBV11-2 and TRBJ1-1; no reliable D call. Germline V gene sequence: CDR1 SGHAT, CDR2 FQNNGV. The CDR3 runs 14 residues. V dropped 1 base and J dropped 1 base, with 7 bases sitting between them. Here the CDR3 reads CASSLVWENTEAFF. The DNA of the CDR3 is TGTGCCAGCAGCTTAGTGTGGGAGAACACTGAAGCTTTCTTT.

This clonotype was picked up many times. V is TRBV7-8 and J is TRBJ1-2; D unclear. CDR1 and CDR2 from the germline V gene are SGHVS and FQNEAQ. The CDR3 covers 14 residues. Trimming removed 2 bases from V and 0 bases from J, with 7 bases in between. In nucleotides, the CDR3 is TGTGCCAGCAGCTTAAATGCAGCTAACTATGGCTACACCTTC. This gives the protein CASSLNAANYGYTF.

This clonotype was seen many times. V and J are TRBV5-1 and TRBJ2-1; D is unresolved. The CDR3 is 15 residues long. Germline loops: CDR1 SGHRS, CDR2 YFSETQ. Trimming stripped 0 bases from V and 0 bases from J, with 7 bases between. Here the CDR3 DNA reads TGCGCCAGCAGCTTGGCAATAAGCTCCTACAATGAGCAGTTCTTC. Translated: CASSLAISSYNEQFF.

At least ten counts were recorded for this clonotype. V and J are TRBV7-2 and TRBJ2-7; 10 nucleotides match TRBD1. Trimming cost V 5 bases and J 4 bases; bases outside gene matches: 8. This CDR3 has 15 amino acids. Germline loops: CDR1 SGHTA, CDR2 FQGNSA. Here the CDR3 reads CASSQRTGGLYEQYF. The CDR3 DNA reads as TGTGCCAGCAGCCAAAGGACAGGGGGTTTATACGAGCAGTACTTC.

This clonotype has a count of ten or more. The genes are TRBV4-2 and TRBJ2-6; 12 bases are a match to TRBD1. CDR1 and CDR2 from the germline V gene are LGHNA and YNFKEQ. CDR3 length: 19 amino acids. Trimming took 4 bases from V and 1 from J; bases not matched to a gene: 8. CDR3 sequence reads: CASSPFGTGGKSGANVLTF. The CDR3 nucleotides are TGTGCCAGCAGCCCCTTCGGGACAGGGGGCAAGTCTGGGGCCAACGTCCTGACTTTC.